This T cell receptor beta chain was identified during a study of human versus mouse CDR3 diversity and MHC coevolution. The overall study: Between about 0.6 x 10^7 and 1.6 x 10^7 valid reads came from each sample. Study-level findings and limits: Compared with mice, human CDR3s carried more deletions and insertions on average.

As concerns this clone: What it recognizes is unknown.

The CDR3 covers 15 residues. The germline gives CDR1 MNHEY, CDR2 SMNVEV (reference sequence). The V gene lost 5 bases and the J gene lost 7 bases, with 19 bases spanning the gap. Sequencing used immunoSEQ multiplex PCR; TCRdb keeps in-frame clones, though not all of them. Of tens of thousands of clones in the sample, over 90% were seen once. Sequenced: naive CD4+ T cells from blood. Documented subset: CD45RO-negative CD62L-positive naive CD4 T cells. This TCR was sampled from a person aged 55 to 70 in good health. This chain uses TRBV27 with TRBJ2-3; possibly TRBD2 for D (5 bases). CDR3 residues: CASSVALNEVYTQYF. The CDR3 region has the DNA TGTGCCAGCAGTGTAGCGCTCAACGAGGTATATACGCAGTATTTT.